This T cell receptor (beta chain) emerged from a study of T cell responses to AZD1222 COVID-19 vaccine. The CDR3 extends over 13 amino acids. Per the germline V gene, CDR1 is GTSNPN and CDR2 is SVGIG (reference sequence). V was pared by 0 bases and J by 7 bases, with 10 bases between. For this clone: As yet, its antigen is unknown. Other DNA sequences within the sample encode an identical CDR3.

Findings of the study overall: Among spike-specific TCRs, nearly half reportedly target unmutated variant regions. With two AZD1222 doses given, Spike-specific TCR breadth and depth both rose.

The assay was immunoSEQ multiplex PCR, and TCRdb's table has in-frame clones only and misses some. The sample includes approximately 110,000 clones, roughly nine tenths of them seen just once. The V call is TRBV30, the J call TRBJ1-3, with D unresolved. The TCR was taken from an adult in good health. The sequenced sample was peripheral blood, obtained on day 0 of AZD1222 vaccination. CDR3 in amino acids: CAWSVSGRNTIYF. The CDR3 DNA is TGTGCCTGGAGTGTAAGTGGTCGGAACACCATATATTTT.